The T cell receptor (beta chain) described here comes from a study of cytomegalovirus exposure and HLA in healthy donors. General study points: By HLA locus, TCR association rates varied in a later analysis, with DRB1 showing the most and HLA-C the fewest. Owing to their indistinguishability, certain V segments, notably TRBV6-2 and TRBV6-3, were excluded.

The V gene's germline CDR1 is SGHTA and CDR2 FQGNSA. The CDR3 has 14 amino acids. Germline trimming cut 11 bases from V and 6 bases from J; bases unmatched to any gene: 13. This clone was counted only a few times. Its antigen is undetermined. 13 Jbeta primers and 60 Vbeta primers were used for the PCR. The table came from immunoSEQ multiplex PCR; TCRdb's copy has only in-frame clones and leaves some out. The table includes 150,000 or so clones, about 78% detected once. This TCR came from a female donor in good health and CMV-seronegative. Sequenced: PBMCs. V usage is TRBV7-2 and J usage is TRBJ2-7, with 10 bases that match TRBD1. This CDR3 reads CAPVRGQGYREQYF. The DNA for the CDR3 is TGTGCCCCCGTAAGGGGACAGGGGTATCGCGAGCAGTACTTC.